The T cell receptor beta chain described here comes from a study of T cells in localized non-small cell lung cancer. Germline loops: CDR1 SQVTM, CDR2 ANQGSEA. Trimming removed 6 bases from V and 4 bases from J, with 10 bases in between. The CDR3 is 12 amino acids. The repertoire was sequenced with immunoSEQ multiplex PCR; TCRdb's copy has only in-frame clones and lacks some. Here the sample spans about 28,000 clones, roughly four fifths being singletons. Study results and caveats: Researchers found a median around 50 of the top 100 tumor clones in adjacent lung. Among blood samples, higher T cell density accompanied longer overall survival. Uninvolved adjacent lung had the highest recorded T cell clonality, with tumor below it. Sequencing was restricted to one tumor region; therefore, heterogeneity remains possible.

This clone has just one count. The antigen remains unidentified. The chain carries TRBV29-1 and TRBJ1-5; D uncertain. The input for sequencing was peripheral blood mononuclear cells, taken before any cancer treatment. The receptor was isolated from a man between 35 and 75 years old with stage III lung adenocarcinoma. The CDR3 region is CSVQFGNQPQHF. The CDR3 DNA is TGCAGCGTCCAGTTCGGGAATCAGCCCCAGCATTTT.